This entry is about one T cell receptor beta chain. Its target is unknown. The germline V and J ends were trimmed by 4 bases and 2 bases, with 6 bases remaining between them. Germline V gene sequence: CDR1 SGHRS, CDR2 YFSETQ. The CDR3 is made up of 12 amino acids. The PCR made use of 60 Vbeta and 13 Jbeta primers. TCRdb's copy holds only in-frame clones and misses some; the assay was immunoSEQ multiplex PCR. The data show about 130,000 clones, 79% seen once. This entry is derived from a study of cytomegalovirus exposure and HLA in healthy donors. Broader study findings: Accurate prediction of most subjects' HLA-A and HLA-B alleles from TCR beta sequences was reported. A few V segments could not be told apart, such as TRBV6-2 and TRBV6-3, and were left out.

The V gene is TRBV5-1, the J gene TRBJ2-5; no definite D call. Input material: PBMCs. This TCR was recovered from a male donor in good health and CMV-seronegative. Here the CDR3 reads CASSSQQETQYF. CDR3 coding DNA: TGCGCCAGCAGCAGCCAACAAGAGACCCAGTACTTC.